This T cell receptor beta chain was sequenced in a study of shared clonotypes between healthy human individuals. The CDR3 has 15 amino acids. Trimming removed 5 bases at V and 2 bases at J, with 14 bases between. Germline CDR1 and CDR2: MNHNS and SASEGT. Sequencing used immunoSEQ multiplex PCR; TCRdb keeps in-frame clones, though not all of them. The profile shows hundreds of thousands of clones, roughly 77% of them singletons. This TCR derives from a woman in her thirties or forties in good health. Some clones in this sample may be carry-over from other donors' samples. Sequenced sample: PBMCs. The chain carries TRBV6-1 and TRBJ2-3; tentatively, D is TRBD2 (5 bases). This CDR3 reads CASSSSWTVTDTQYF. CDR3 DNA: TGTGCCAGCAGTTCATCCTGGACTGTCACAGATACGCAGTATTTT.